The TCR beta chain described here comes from a study of blood T cell repertoires in COVID-19. Background on the study: Spain, Italy and the United States supplied samples that represented acute and convalescent COVID-19.

As originally analysed: Amplification with reference gene primers provided the estimates of nucleated cell counts. The protocol was immunoSEQ multiplex PCR, while the TCRdb copy is restricted to in-frame clones and leaves out a portion. V, J and clone size are those of that table, while D and trimming were read from the DNA. The sample has under 200,000 clones; approximately 80% are singletons. This CDR3 contains 15 residues. Germline CDR1 MNHEY, CDR2 SMNVEV (reference sequence). V shed 3 bases and J 2 bases; nucleotides not matched to a gene: 5. Living in about two dozen US areas, the participants were between roughly 18 and 89 years of age. Allocation to cohorts depended on clinical history reported by the participants.

The receptor was derived from a woman aged 55-69 years who had recovered from COVID-19. The chain uses TRBV27 and TRBJ2-7, with 9 bases that match TRBD2. Sequencing input: PBMCs or T cells enriched from blood (not recorded which). Written as DNA, the CDR3 is TGTGCCAGCAGTTTGTCAAGCGGGGGGACCTACGAGCAGTACTTC. This translates into CASSLSSGGTYEQYF.